This T cell receptor beta chain was sequenced during a study of cytomegalovirus exposure and HLA in healthy donors. Regarding the study as a whole: Segments of the TCR beta V type were, in most cases, productive about 90% or about 30% of the time in an earlier analysis. Differences between HLA loci emerged in a later analysis of TCR association rates, with DRB1 most and HLA-C fewest.

Germline lookup yields CDR1 KGHSH and CDR2 LQKENI. The germline V and J ends were trimmed by 0 bases and 8 bases, with 13 bases remaining between them. This CDR3 is 15 amino acids long. This clone was observed a few times. Its antigen is not identified. Researchers ran the PCR with 60 Vbeta and 13 Jbeta primers. The data were produced by immunoSEQ multiplex PCR, yet TCRdb's version contains in-frame clones alone and is incomplete. The sample lists 130,000 or so clones; over 6.5% were seen once. Sequencing input: PBMCs. The origin of this receptor is a woman in her forties in good health and CMV-seropositive. This chain links TRBV18 with TRBJ1-4; the D gene is possibly TRBD1 (5 bases). As DNA, the CDR3 is TGTGCCAGCTCACCACCTGGGGGACTAGAGGAAAAACTGTTTTTT. Residues: CASSPPGGLEEKLFF.